Sequencing of this T cell receptor beta chain was carried out in a study of beta chain features in type 1 diabetes. The CDR3 length is 14 residues. Trimming shortened V by 4 bases and J by 5 bases, and 14 bases separated the two germline ends. CDR1 MGHDK and CDR2 SYGVNS come from the germline V gene. Reverse transcribing all isolated RNA meant expressed TCRB transcripts were sequenced. Method: immunoSEQ multiplex PCR; TCRdb's copy keeps in-frame clones and lacks some. The sample records around 240,000 clones, 16% being singletons. Study-wide results and caveats: When Type 1 diabetes patients were examined, their TCRB CDR3s proved moderately but significantly shorter in all four CD4+ subsets. A closer apparent resemblance between naive, central memory and Treg TCRB repertoires was seen in patients than in healthy donors.

This clone has only a few counts. The target antigen is unknown. The rearrangement links TRBV25-1 to TRBJ1-1; D is possibly TRBD1 (5 bases). The sequencing input was naive CD4+ T cells from blood. The TCR was taken from a man younger than 45 with type 1 diabetes. The CDR3 here is CASSGLRGRTEAFF. The CDR3 DNA is TGTGCCAGCAGTGGTTTGAGGGGTCGGACTGAAGCTTTCTTT.